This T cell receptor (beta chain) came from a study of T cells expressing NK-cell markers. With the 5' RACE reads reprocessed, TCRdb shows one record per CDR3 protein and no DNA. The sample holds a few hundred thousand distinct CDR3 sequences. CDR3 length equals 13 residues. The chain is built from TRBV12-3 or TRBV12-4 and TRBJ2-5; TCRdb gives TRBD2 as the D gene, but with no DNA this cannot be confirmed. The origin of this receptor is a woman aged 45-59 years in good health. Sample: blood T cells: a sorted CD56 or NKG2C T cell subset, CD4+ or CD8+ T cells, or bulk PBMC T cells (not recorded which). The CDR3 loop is CASRVTSEETQYF.